This T cell receptor (beta chain) was observed in a study of T cell changes during pregnancy in multiple sclerosis. TCRdb's table, derived via immunoSEQ multiplex PCR, lists solely in-frame clones and lacks some. Of around 100,000 clones in the sample, roughly 93% were seen once. Germline V lookup: CDR1 KGHSH, CDR2 LQKENI. Between the trimmed V and J ends, which lost 3 bases and 7 bases, there was a span of 12 bases. There are 13 residues in the CDR3. The TCR sequence derives from a female donor with multiple sclerosis, enrolled in a pregnancy study. The chain employs TRBV18 and TRBJ1-1; no clear D gene. This material consisted of peripheral blood, taken after pregnancy. CDR3 nucleotides: TGTGCCAGCTCACCCGTACCGCAGTTTGAAGCTTTCTTT. Its translation: CASSPVPQFEAFF.